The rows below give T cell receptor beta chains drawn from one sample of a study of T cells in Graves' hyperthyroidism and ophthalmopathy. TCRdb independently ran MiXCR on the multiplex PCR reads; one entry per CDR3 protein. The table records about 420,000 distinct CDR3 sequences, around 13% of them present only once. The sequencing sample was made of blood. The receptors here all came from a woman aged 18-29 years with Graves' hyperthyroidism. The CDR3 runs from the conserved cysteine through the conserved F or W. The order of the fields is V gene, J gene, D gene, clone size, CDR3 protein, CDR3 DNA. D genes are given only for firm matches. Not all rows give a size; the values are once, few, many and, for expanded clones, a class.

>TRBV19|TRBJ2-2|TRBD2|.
CASPRGSGGNTGELFF
TGTGCCAGTCCCAGGGGTAGCGGGGGGAACACCGGGGAGCTGTTTTTT
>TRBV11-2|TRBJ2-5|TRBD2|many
CASSLWRGGGETQYF
TGTGCCAGCAGCTTATGGCGGGGGGGAGGAGAGACCCAGTACTTC
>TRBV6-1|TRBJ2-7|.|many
CASSGLGRDYEQYF
TGTGCCAGCAGTGGACTAGGACGCGACTACGAGCAGTACTTC
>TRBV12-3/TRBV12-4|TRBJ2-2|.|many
CASSWAGELFF
TGTGCCAGCAGTTGGGCCGGGGAGCTGTTTTTT
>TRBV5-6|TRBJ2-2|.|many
CASSSRGHFPGELFF
TGTGCCAGCAGCTCCCGCGGCCATTTTCCCGGGGAGCTGTTTTTT
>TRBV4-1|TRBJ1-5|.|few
CASSGGDGTINQPQHF
TGCGCCAGCAGCGGGGGTGATGGGACAATCAATCAGCCCCAGCATTTT
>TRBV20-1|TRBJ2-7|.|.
CSADPGLDSYEQYLGRQYF
TGCAGTGCAGACCCAGGACTGGACTCGTACGAGCAGTACTTGGGGAGGCAGTACTTC
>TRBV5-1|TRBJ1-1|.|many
CASKETGANTEAFF
TGCGCCAGCAAAGAGACAGGAGCGAACACTGAAGCTTTCTTT
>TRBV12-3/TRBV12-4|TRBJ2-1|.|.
CASSFVLREQFF
TGTGCCAGCAGTTTTGTCCTGAGGGAGCAGTTCTTC
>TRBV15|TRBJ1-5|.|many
CATSTGGRQPQHF
TGTGCCACCAGCACCGGTGGAAGGCAGCCCCAGCATTTT
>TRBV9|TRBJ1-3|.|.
CASSVEDSGNTIYF
TGTGCCAGCAGCGTAGAGGACTCTGGAAACACCATATATTTT
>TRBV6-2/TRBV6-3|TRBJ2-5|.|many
CASRRTAGQETQYF
TGTGCCAGCAGAAGAACTGCGGGGCAAGAGACCCAGTACTTC
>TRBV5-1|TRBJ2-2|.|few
CASTRALNTGELFF
TGCGCCAGCACCAGGGCTCTGAACACCGGGGAGCTGTTTTTT
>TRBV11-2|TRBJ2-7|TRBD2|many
CASSLVAGVGEQYF
TGTGCCAGCAGCTTAGTAGCGGGAGTGGGGGAGCAGTACTTC
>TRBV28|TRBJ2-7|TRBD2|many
CASSPRTSRDEQYF
TGTGCCAGCAGCCCACGGACTAGTAGGGACGAGCAGTACTTC
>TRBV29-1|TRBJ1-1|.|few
CSVGAARGSFF
TGCAGCGTTGGGGCGGCTAGGGGGTCTTTCTTT
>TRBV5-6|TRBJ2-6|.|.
CASSRGPLRGANVLTF
TGTGCCAGCAGCCGAGGCCCCCTCCGGGGGGCCAACGTCCTGACTTTC
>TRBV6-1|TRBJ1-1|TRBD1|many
CASSERDRGNTEAFF
TGTGCCAGCAGTGAACGGGACAGGGGGAACACTGAAGCTTTCTTT
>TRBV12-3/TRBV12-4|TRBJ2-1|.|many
CASSSTGSYNEQFF
TGTGCCAGCAGTTCGACAGGCTCCTACAATGAGCAGTTCTTC
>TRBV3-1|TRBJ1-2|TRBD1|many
CASSLSDRTDYGYTF
TGTGCCAGCAGCCTATCGGACAGGACTGACTATGGCTACACCTTC
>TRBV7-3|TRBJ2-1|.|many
CASSLTGGISYNEQFF
TGTGCCAGCAGCTTAACCGGGGGCATCTCCTACAATGAGCAGTTCTTC
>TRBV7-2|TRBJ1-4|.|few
CASSSGGHNEKLFF
TGTGCCAGCAGTTCGGGGGGACACAATGAAAAACTGTTTTTT
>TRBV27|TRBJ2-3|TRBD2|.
CASSPRIRLAGESDTQYF
TGTGCCAGCAGTCCCAGGATACGACTAGCGGGAGAGTCGGATACGCAGTATTTT
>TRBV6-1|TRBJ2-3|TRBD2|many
CASTEPTSGRLPDTQYF
TGTGCCAGCACCGAACCCACTAGCGGGAGATTGCCAGATACGCAGTATTTT
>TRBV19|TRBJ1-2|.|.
CASSMGRRNYGYTF
TGTGCCAGTAGTATGGGAAGGCGGAACTATGGCTACACCTTC
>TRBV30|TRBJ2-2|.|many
CAWKRRDSEAGELFF
TGTGCCTGGAAGAGGAGGGACAGTGAGGCCGGGGAGCTGTTTTTT
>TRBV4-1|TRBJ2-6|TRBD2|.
CASSQRIAGGISGANVLTF
TGCGCCAGCAGCCAGAGGATAGCGGGAGGCATCTCTGGGGCCAACGTCCTGACTTTC
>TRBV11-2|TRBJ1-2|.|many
CASSSQGFSGYTF
TGTGCCAGCAGCTCCCAGGGGTTTAGTGGCTACACCTTC
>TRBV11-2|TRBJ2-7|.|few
CASSQDLVGGEQYF
TGTGCCAGCAGCCAAGATTTGGTAGGAGGCGAGCAGTACTTC
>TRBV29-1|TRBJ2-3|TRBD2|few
CSVGGGTATQYF
TGCAGCGTTGGGGGGGGAACAGCTACGCAGTATTTT
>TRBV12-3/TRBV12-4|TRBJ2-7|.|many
CASSLRAGLSYEQYF
TGTGCCAGCAGCTTAAGAGCGGGTTTGTCCTACGAGCAGTACTTC
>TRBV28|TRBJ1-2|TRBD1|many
CASRTPGGNYGYTF
TGTGCCAGCAGAACTCCAGGGGGTAACTATGGCTACACCTTC
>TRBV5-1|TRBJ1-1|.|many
CASSLEQARGVLAFF
TGCGCCAGCAGCTTGGAACAGGCGAGGGGGGTGTTGGCTTTCTTT
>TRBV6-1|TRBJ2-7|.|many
CASSYAAGSSYEQYF
TGTGCCAGCAGTTATGCTGCAGGCTCTTCCTACGAGCAGTACTTC
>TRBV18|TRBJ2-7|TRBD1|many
CASSPLAGTGNEQYF
TGTGCCAGCTCACCTCTCGCCGGGACAGGGAACGAGCAGTACTTC
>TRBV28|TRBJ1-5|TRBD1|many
CASQYWTGQGQPQHF
TGTGCCAGCCAATATTGGACAGGGCAAGGTCAGCCCCAGCATTTT
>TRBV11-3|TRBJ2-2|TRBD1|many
CASSLGVTDHRGTGELFF
TGTGCCAGCAGCTTAGGAGTAACGGACCACAGGGGAACCGGGGAGCTGTTTTTT
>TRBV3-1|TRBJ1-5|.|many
CASSHRGSLNQPQHF
TGTGCCAGCAGCCACCGAGGCAGCCTCAATCAGCCCCAGCATTTT
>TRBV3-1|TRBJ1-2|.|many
CASSQVAGRDYGYTF
TGTGCCAGCAGCCAAGTGGCAGGGCGAGACTATGGCTACACCTTC
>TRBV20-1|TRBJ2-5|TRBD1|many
CSAGTGETQYF
TGCAGTGCTGGGACAGGGGAGACCCAGTACTTC
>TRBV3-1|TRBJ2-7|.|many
CASSQVGSYEQYF
TGTGCCAGCAGCCAAGTTGGGTCCTACGAGCAGTACTTC
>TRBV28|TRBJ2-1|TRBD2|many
CASRRGGSSYNEQFF
TGTGCCAGCAGGAGGGGCGGGAGCTCCTACAATGAGCAGTTCTTC
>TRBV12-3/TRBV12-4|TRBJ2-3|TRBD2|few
CASSLQAGGLDTQYF
TGTGCCAGCAGTTTACAAGCGGGAGGGCTGGATACGCAGTATTTT
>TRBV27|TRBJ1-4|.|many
CASSPPGSFNEKLFF
TGTGCCAGCAGTCCCCCGGGGAGCTTTAATGAAAAACTGTTTTTT